This T cell receptor (beta chain) was sequenced during a study of blood T cell repertoires in COVID-19. Trimming pared 5 bases from V and 8 bases from J, leaving 28 bases between. This CDR3 has 18 amino acids. The V gene's germline CDR1 is LNHDA and CDR2 SQIVND (reference sequence). The assay was immunoSEQ multiplex PCR, and TCRdb's table has in-frame clones only and misses some. The sample shows 150,000 or so clones, approximately 81% of them seen only once. This clone was picked up a small number of times. The sequencing input was PBMCs or T cells enriched from blood (not recorded which). This rearrangement joins TRBV19 to TRBJ2-1; possible D gene TRBD1, 8 bases. The clonotype comes from a woman between 35 and 50 years old with acute COVID-19. Written as DNA, the CDR3 is TGTGCCAGTAGTTCCCGGACAGGGAACCCCGGGAGGCCCTATGAGCAGTTCTTC. Translation gives CASSSRTGNPGRPYEQFF.